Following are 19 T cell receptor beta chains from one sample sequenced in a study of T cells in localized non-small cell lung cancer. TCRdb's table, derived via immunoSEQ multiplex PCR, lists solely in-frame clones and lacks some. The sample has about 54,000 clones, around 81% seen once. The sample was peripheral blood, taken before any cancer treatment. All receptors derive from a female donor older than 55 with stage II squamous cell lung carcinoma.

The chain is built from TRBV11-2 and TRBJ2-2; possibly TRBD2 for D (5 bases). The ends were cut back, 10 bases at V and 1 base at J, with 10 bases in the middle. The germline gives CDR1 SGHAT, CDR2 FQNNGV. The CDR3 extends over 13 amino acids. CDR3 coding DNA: TGTGCCACTACCCGGGGGAACACCGGGGAGCTGTTTTTT. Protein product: CATTRGNTGELFF.

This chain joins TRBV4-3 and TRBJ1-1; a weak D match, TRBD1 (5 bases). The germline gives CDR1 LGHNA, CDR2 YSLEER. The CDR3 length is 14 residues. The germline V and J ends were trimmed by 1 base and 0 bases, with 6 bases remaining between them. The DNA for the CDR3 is TGCGCCAGCAGCCAAGGGGGGGTGAACACTGAAGCTTTCTTT. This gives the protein CASSQGGVNTEAFF.

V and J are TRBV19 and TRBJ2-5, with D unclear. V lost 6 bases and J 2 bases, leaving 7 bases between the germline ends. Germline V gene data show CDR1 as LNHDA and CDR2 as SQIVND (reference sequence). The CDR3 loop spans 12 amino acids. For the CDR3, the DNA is TGTGCCAGTAGAGGACGGCAAGAGACCCAGTACTTC. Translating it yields CASRGRQETQYF.

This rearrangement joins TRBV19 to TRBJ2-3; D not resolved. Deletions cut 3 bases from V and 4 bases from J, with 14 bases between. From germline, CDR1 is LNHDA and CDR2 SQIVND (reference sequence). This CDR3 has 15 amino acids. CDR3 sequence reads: CASSIGQSGADTQYF. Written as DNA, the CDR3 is TGTGCCAGTAGTATTGGGCAGTCTGGGGCAGATACGCAGTATTTT.

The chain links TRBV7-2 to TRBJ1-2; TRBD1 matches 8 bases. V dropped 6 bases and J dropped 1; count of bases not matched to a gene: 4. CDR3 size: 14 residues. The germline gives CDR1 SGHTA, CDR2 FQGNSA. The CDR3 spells CASSQGAVNYGYTF. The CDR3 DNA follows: TGTGCCAGCAGTCAGGGGGCAGTTAACTATGGCTACACCTTC.

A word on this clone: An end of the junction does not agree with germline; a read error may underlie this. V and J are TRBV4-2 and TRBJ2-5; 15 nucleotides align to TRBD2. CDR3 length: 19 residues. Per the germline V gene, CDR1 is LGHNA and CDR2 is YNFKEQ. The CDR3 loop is CASSQVTGLAGGNQETQYF. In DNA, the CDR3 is TGTGCCAGCAGCCAAGTGACGGGACTAGCGGGGGGCAACCAGGAGACCCAGTACTTC.

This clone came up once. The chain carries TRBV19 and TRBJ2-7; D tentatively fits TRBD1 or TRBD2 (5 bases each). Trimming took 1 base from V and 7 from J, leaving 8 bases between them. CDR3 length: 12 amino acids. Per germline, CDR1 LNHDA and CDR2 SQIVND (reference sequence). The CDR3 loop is CASSIGDGEQYF. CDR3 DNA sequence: TGTGCCAGTAGTATAGGGGACGGTGAGCAGTACTTC.

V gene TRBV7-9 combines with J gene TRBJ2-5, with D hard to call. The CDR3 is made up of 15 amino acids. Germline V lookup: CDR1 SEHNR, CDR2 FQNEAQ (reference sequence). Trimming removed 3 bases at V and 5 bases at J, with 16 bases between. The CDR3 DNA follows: TGTGCCAGCAGCTTGTCCGGTGGGCTAGGGGAGACCCAGTACTTC. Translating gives CASSLSGGLGETQYF.

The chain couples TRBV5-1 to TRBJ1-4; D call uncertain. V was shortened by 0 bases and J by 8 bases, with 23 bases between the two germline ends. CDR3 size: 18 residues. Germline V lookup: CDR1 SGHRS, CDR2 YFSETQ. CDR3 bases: TGCGCCAGCAGCTTGGCCCCCCCAGTGCAAGACGGAGGGGAAAAACTGTTTTTT. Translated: CASSLAPPVQDGGEKLFF.

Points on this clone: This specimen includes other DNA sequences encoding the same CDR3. This chain's CDR3 is CASSYSRTGLDYGYTF. CDR3 in DNA: TGTGCCAGCAGTTACTCCCGGACAGGGCTAGACTATGGCTACACCTTC. The chain joins TRBV6-5 to TRBJ1-2, with TRBD1 matching over 8 bases. The CDR3 has 16 amino acids. Trimming removed 0 bases from V and 3 bases from J; junction bases left unmatched: 6. Germline assignment: CDR1 MNHEY and CDR2 SVGAGI.

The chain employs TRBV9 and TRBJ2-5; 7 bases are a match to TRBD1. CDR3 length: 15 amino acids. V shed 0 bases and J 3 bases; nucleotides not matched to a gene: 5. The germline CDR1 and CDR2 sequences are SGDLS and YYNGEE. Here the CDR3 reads CASSVATDREETQYF. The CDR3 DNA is TGTGCCAGCAGCGTAGCTACCGACAGGGAAGAGACCCAGTACTTC.

The CDR3 DNA follows: TGTGCCAGCAGCGAGGGGGGTCAGGGAGACAATCAGCCCCAGCATTTT. This translates into CASSEGGQGDNQPQHF. The chain employs TRBV28 and TRBJ1-5, with D perhaps matching TRBD1 (6 bases). Trimming pared 6 bases from V and 3 bases from J, leaving 18 bases between. This CDR3 comprises 16 residues. Germline values: CDR1 MDHEN, CDR2 SYDVKM.

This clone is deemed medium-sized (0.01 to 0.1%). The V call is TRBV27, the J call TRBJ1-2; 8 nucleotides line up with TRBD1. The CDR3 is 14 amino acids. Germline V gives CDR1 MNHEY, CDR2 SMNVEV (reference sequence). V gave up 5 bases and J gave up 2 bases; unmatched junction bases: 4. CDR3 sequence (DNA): TGTGCCAGCAGTCCCCCAGGGGGCAACTATGGCTACACCTTC. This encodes CASSPPGGNYGYTF.

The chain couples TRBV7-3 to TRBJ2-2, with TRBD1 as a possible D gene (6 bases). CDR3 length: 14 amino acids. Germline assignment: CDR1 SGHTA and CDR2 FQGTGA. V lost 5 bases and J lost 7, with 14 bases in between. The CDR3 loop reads CASSLSGAGGELFF. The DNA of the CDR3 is TGTGCCAGCAGCCTTTCAGGGGCCGGCGGGGAGCTGTTTTTT. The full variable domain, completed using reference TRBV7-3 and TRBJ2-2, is GAGVSQTPSNKVTEKGKYVELRCDPISGHTALYWYRQSLGQGPEFLIYFQGTGAADDSGLPNDRFFAVRPEGSVSTLKIQRTERGDSAVYLCASSLSGAGGELFFGEGSRLTVL.

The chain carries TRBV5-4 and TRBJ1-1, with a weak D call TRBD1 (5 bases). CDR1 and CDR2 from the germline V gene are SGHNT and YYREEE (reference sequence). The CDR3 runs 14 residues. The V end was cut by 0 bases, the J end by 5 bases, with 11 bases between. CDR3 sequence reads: CASSLARVETEAFF. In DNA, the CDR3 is TGTGCCAGCAGCTTGGCCAGGGTAGAAACTGAAGCTTTCTTT. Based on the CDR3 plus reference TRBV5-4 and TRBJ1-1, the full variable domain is ETGVTQSPTHLIKTRGQQVTLRCSSQSGHNTVSWYQQALGQGPQFIFQYYREEENGRGNFPPRFSGLQFPNYSSELNVNALELDDSALYLCASSLARVETEAFFGQGTRLTVV.

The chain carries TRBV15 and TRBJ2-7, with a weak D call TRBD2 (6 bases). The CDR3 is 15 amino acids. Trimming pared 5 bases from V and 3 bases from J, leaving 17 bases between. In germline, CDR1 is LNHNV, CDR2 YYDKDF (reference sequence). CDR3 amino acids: CATSSSVGILYEQYF. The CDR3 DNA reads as TGTGCCACCAGCTCTAGCGTCGGGATCCTCTACGAGCAGTACTTC. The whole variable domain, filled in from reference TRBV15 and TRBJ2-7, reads DAMVIQNPRYQVTQFGKPVTLSCSQTLNHNVMYWYQQKSSQAPKLLFHYYDKDFNNEADTPDNFQSRRPNTSFCFLDIRSPGLGDTAMYLCATSSSVGILYEQYFGPGTRLTVT.

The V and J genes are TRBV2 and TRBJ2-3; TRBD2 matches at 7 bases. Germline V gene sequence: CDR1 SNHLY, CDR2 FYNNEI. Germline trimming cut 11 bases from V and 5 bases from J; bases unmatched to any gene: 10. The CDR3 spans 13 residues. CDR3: CAARDYIKDTQYF. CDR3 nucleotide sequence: TGTGCCGCCAGGGACTACATCAAAGATACGCAGTATTTT.

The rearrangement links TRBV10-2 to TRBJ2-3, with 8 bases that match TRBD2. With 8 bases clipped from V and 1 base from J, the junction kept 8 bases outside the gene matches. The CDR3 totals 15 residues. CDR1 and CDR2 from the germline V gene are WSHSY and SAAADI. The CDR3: CASARRGAGTDTQYF. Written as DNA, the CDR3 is TGCGCCAGCGCGCGGCGGGGGGCCGGCACAGATACGCAGTATTTT.

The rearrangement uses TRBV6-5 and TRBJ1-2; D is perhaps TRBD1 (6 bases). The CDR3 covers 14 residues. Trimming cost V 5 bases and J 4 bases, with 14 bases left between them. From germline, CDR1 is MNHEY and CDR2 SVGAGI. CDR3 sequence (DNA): TGTGCCAGCAGTACAAACAGGGTTAGCTATGGCTACACCTTC. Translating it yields CASSTNRVSYGYTF.